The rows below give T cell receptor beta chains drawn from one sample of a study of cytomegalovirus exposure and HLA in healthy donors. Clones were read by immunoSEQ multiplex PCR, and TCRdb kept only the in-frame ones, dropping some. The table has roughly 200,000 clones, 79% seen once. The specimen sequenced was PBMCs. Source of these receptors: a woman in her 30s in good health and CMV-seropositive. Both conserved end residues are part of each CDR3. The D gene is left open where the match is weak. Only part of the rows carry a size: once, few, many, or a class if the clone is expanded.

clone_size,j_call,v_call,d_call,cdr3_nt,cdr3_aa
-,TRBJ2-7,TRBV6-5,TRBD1,TGTGCCAGCACCTCCCGGGACAGGGGAACCGAGCAGTACTTC,CASTSRDRGTEQYF
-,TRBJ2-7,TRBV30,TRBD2,TGTGCCTGGAGTGGGGGTCTAGCGGGAGGTTTGAGGTCCTACGAGCAGTACTTC,CAWSGGLAGGLRSYEQYF
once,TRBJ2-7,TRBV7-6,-,TGTGCCAGCAGCTTATCCCAGGGGAGCTACGAGCAGTACTTC,CASSLSQGSYEQYF
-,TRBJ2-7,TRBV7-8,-,TGTGCCAGCACCATGGACAAGGGAAACGAGCAGTACTTC,CASTMDKGNEQYF
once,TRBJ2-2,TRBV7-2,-,TGTGCCAGCAGCTTAGAGCCGGGGAACACCGGGGAGCTGTTTTTT,CASSLEPGNTGELFF
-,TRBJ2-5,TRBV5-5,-,TGCGCCAGCAGCCAAGAGAGGGGGGGACAAGAGACCCAGTACTTC,CASSQERGGQETQYF
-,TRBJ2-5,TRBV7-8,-,TGTGCCAGCCGTAACCGGTGGATGAGGGAGACCCAGTACTTC,CASRNRWMRETQYF
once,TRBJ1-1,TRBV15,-,TGTGCCACCAGCCTGCCCGGGACATCGCCTGAAGCTTTCTTT,CATSLPGTSPEAFF
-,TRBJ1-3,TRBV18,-,TGTGCCAGCTCACCAGAGGGAAACACCATATATTTT,CASSPEGNTIYF
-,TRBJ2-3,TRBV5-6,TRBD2,TGTGCCAGCAGCGGAATTAGCGGGTCCACAGATACGCAGTATTTT,CASSGISGSTDTQYF
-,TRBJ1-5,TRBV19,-,TGTGCCAGTAGTATGTCAAGCAATCAGCCCCAGCATTTT,CASSMSSNQPQHF
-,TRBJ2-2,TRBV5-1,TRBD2,TGCGCCAGCAGCCTACGGGAGGGGCGCACCGGGGAGCTGTTTTTT,CASSLREGRTGELFF
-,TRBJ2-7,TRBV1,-,TGCACCAGCAGCCCAGAATTTCCGGGGGTGGGATACTCCTACGAGCAGTACTTC,CTSSPEFPGVGYSYEQYF
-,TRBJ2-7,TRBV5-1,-,TGCGCCAGCAGTTCGACGGGAGTTACCTACGAGCAGTACTTC,CASSSTGVTYEQYF
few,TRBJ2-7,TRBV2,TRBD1,TGTGCCATGACGATCGAGGGGGCATCCTACGAGCAGTACTTC,CAMTIEGASYEQYF
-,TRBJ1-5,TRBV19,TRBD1,TGTGCCAGTAGTAGCGGGACAGGGGTGGAGGGGCAGCCCCAGCATTTT,CASSSGTGVEGQPQHF
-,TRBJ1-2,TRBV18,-,TGTGCCAGCTCACCATCACAGGGTGAGGGCTACACCTTC,CASSPSQGEGYTF
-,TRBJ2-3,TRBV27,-,TGTGCCAGCAGTTGGCAGGCCAAAGATACGCAGTATTTT,CASSWQAKDTQYF
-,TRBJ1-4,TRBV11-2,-,TGTGCCAGCAGCCCTAGTGGTGCCGTTAATGAAAAACTGTTTTTT,CASSPSGAVNEKLFF
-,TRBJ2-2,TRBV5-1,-,TGCGCCAGCAGCCTAGGGGGTACCAACACCGGGGAGCTGTTTTTT,CASSLGGTNTGELFF
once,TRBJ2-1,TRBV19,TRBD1,TGTGCCAGTAGTATAGATAACAGGGGGAATGAGCAGTTCTTC,CASSIDNRGNEQFF
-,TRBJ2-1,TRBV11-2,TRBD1,TGTGCCAGCAGCTCGATGACAGGGCCTACTGAGCAGTTCTTC,CASSSMTGPTEQFF
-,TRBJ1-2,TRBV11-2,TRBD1,TGTGCCAGCAGCTCAAACCGACAGGGACAAAACTATGGCTACACCTTC,CASSSNRQGQNYGYTF
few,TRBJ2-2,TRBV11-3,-,TGTGCCAGCAGCTCATTATGGGCGACCGGGGAGCTGTTTTTT,CASSSLWATGELFF
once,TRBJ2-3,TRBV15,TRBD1,TGTGCCACCAGAAAAGGGGACAGCCCCACAGATACGCAGTATTTT,CATRKGDSPTDTQYF
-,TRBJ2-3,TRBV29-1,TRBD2,TGCAGCGTTGAGAGCGGGACTAGCGGGGTGGCAGATACGCAGTATTTT,CSVESGTSGVADTQYF
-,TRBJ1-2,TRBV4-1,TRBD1,TGCGCCAGCAGCCAACTCAGGGGGATAAAGGGCTACACCTTC,CASSQLRGIKGYTF
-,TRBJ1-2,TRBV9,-,TGTGCCAGCAGCCCCCGGGGAGGGGGCTATGGCTACACCTTC,CASSPRGGGYGYTF
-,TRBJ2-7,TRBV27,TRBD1,TGTGCCAGCAGTTTCAGACAGGGCGATACCTACGAGCAGTACTTC,CASSFRQGDTYEQYF
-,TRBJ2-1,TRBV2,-,TGTGCCAGCAGTGACGTTAGCGATGAGCAGTTCTTC,CASSDVSDEQFF
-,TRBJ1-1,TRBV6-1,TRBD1,TGTGCCAGCATGTATCCACAGGGGGGGTATGAAGCTTTCTTT,CASMYPQGGYEAFF
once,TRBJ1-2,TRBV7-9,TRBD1,TGTGCCAGCAGTCTGGGGCAGGGGGTCTATGGCTACACCTTC,CASSLGQGVYGYTF
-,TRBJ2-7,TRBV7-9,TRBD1,TGTGCCAGCAGCTTAGCTACCGGGACAGGGACATACGAGCAGTACTTC,CASSLATGTGTYEQYF
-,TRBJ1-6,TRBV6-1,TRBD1,TGTGCCAGCAGTGAAGCCCTTTTGGGACAGGGAGGATTACCCCTCCACTTT,CASSEALLGQGGLPLHF
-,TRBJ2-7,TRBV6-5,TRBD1,TGTGCCAGCAAAAGAGGGACAGCCAGGGCTGGCGAGCAGTACTTC,CASKRGTARAGEQYF
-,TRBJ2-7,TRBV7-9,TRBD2,TGTGCCAGCAGCTTCAGTAGCGGGAGAGATTACGAGCAGTACTTC,CASSFSSGRDYEQYF
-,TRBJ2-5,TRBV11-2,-,TGTGCCAGCAGCTTAGACAGAAGCCAAGAGACCCAGTACTTC,CASSLDRSQETQYF
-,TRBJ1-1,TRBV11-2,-,TGTGCCAGCAGCGCCGACAGTATCACTGAAGCTTTCTTT,CASSADSITEAFF
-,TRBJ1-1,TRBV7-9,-,TGTGCCAGCAGCTCCAGACAGAACACTGAAGCTTTCTTT,CASSSRQNTEAFF